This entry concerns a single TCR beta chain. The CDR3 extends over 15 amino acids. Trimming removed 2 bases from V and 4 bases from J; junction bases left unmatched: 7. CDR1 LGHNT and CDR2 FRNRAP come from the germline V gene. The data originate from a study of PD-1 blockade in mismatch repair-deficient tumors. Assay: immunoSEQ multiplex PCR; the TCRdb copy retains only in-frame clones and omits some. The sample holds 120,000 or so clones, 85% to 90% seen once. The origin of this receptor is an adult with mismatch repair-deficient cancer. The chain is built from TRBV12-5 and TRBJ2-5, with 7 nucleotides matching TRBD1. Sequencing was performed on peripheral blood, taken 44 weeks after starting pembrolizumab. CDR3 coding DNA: TGTGCTAGTGGTTTGACGGGACAGATGGTAGAGACCCAGTACTTC. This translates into CASGLTGQMVETQYF.